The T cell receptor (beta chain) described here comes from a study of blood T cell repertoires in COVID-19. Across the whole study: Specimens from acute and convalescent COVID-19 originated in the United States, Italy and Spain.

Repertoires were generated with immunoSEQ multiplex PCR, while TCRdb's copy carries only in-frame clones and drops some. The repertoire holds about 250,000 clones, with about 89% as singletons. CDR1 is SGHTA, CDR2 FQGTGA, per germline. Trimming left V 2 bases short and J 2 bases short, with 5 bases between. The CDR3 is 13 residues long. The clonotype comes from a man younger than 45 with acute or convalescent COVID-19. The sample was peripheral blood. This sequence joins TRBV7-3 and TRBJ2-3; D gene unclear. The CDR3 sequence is CASSLSHTDTQYF. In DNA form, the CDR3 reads TGTGCCAGCAGCTTATCCCACACAGATACGCAGTATTTT.